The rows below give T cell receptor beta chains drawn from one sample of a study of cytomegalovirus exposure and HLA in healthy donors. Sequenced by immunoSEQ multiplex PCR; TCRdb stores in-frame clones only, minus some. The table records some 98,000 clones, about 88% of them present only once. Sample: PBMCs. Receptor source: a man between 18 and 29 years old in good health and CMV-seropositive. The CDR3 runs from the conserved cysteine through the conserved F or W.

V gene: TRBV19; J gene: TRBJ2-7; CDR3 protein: CASSPGERYEQYF
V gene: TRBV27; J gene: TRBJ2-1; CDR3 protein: CASRKTGGVSGNEQFF
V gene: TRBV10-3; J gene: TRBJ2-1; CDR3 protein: CAISTSGGANEQFF
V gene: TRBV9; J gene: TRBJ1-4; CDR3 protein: CASSLTGRRNEKLFF
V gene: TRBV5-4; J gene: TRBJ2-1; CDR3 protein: CASSLPGVSYNEQFF
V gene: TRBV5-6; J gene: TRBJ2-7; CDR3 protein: CASSLTYEQYF
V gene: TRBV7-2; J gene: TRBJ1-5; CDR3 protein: CASSFGLGDRGNQPQHF
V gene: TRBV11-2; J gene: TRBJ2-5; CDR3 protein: CASSLGPAGGLKTQYF
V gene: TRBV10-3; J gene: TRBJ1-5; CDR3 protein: CAISMESQPQHF
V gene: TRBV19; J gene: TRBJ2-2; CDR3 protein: CASSITRVGTGELFF
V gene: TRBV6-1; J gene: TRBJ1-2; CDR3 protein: CASSEREWRPVYGYTF
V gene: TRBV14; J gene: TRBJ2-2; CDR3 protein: CASSQDLLGLGTGELFF
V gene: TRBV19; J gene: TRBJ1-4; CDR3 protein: CASSPPYATNEKLFF
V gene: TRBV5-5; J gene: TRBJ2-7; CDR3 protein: CASSVRADTYEQYF
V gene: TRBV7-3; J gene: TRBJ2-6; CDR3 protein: CASSFSGQSIGSGANVLTF
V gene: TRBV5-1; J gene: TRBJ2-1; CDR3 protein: CASSPILDLPTDEQFF
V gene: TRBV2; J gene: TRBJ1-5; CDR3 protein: CASSPRLGGNQPQHF
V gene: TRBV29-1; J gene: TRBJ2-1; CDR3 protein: CSVAVMSSYNEQFF
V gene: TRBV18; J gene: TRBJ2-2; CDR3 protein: CASSRAIAGANTGELFF
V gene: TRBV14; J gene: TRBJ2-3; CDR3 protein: CASSQPRGADTQYF
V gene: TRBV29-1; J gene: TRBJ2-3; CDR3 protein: CSVVPVVTDTQYF
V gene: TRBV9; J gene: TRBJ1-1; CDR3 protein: CASSSQGAEAFF
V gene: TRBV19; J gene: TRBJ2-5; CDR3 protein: CASSIGREETQYF
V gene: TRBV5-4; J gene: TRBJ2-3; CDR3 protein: CASSLESGGFTDTQYF
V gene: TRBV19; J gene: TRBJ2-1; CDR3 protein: CASSMWDRGLVASGSLRGNEQFF
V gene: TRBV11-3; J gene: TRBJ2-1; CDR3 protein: CAIAGSGYNEQFF
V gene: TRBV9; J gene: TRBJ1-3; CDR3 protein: CASSAAGTRGNTIYF
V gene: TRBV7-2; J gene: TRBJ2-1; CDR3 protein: CASSLAQGSNEQFF
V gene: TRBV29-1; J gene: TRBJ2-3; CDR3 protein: CSVEGGTSGRPYTQYF
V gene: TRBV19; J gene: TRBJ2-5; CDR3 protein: CASSSRQGVETQYF
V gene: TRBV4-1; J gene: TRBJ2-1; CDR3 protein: CASSQRGSGGLIEQFF
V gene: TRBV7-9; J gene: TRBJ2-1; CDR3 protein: CASSLASGGNEQFF
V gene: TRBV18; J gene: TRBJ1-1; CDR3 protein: CASSQTADTEAFF
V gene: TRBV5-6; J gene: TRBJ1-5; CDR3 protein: CASSLAPGRNQPQHF
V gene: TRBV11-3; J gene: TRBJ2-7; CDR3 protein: CASSLTRTSGMVSYEQYF
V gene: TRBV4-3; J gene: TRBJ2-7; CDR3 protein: CASSQDRTGYEQYF
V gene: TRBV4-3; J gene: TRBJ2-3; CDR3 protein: CASSQGGTSGLTDTQYF
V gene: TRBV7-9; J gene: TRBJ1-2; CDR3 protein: CASSPWTGEGYTF
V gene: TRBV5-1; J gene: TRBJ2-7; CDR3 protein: CASSLRTGTAYEQYF
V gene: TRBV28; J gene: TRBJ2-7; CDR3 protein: CASRKQGTSYEQYF
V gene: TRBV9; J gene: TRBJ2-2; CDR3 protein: CASSVQGAGELFF
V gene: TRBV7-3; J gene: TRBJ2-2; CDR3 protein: CASRNVSEGVNGELFF
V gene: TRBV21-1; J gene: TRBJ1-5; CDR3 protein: CASSKAGTVWQPQHF
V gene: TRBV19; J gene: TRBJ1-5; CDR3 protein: CASSVTGGWQPQHF
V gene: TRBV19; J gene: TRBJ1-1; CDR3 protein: CASSMEDRVGTEAFF
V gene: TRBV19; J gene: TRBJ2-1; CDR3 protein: CASSITSGNSYNEQFF
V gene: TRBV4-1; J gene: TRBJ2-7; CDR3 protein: CASSQETSYEQYF